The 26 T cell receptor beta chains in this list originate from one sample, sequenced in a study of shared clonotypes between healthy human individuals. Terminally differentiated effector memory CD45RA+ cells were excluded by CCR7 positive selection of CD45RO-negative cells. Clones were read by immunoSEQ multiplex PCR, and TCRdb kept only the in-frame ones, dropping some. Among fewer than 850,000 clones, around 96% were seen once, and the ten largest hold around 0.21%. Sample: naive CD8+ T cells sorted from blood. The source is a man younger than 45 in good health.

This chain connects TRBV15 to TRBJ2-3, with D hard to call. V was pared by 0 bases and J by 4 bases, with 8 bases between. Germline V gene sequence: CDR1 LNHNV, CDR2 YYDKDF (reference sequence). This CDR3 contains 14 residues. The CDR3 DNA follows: TGTGCCACCAGCAGAGAAAGGGTGGCAGATACGCAGTATTTT. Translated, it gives CATSRERVADTQYF.

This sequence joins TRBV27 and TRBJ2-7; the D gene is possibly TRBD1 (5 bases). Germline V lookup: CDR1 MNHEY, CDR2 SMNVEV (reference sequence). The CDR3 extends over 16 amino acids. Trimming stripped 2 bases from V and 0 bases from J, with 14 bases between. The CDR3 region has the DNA TGTGCCAGCAGTTTAGCTGGGGCAGGCCTCTCCTACGAGCAGTACTTC. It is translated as CASSLAGAGLSYEQYF.

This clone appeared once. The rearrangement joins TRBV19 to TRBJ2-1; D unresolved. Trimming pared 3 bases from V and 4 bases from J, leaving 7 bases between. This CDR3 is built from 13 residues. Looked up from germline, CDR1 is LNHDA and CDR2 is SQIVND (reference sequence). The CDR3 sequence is CASSIPQYNEQFF. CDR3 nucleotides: TGTGCCAGTAGTATCCCACAGTACAATGAGCAGTTCTTC.

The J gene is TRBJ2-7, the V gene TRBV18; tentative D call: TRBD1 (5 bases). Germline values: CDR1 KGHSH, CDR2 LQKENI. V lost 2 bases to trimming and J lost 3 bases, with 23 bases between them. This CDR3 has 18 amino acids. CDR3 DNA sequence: TGTGCCAGCTCACCAGGGGCCTTCTTACTGGGGAACAACTACGAGCAGTACTTC. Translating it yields CASSPGAFLLGNNYEQYF. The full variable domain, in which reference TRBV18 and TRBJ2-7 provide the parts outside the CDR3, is NAGVMQNPRHLVRRRGQEARLRCSPMKGHSHVYWYRQLPEEGLKFMVYLQKENIIDESGMPKERFSAEFPKEGPSILRIQQVVRGDSAAYFCASSPGAFLLGNNYEQYFGPGTRLTVT.

CDR3 sequence reads: CASTLPSTANYGYTF. The CDR3 DNA is TGTGCCAGCACCCTCCCATCGACAGCCAACTATGGCTACACCTTC. The chain employs TRBV2 and TRBJ1-2, with D perhaps TRBD1 (5 bases). This CDR3 comprises 15 residues. With 7 bases removed from V and 2 bases from J, the gap between germline ends came to 17 bases. Germline lookup yields CDR1 SNHLY and CDR2 FYNNEI.

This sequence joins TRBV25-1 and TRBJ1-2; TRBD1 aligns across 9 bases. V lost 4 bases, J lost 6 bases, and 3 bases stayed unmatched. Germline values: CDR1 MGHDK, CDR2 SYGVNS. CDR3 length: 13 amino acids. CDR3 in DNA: TGTGCCAGCAGTGGCGGGACAGGGAATGGCTACACCTTC. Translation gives CASSGGTGNGYTF.

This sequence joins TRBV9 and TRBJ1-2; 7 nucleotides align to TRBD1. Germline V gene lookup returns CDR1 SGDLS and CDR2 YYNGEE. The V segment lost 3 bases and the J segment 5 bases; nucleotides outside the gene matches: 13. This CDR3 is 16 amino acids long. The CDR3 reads CASSARASQGRYGYTF. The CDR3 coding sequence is TGTGCCAGCAGCGCGCGAGCCTCACAGGGGAGGTATGGCTACACCTTC.

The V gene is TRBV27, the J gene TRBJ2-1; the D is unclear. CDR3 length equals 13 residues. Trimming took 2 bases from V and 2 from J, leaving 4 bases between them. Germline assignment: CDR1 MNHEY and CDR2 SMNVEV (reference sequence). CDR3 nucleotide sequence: TGTGCCAGCAGTTTAAACCCCTACAATGAGCAGTTCTTC. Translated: CASSLNPYNEQFF.

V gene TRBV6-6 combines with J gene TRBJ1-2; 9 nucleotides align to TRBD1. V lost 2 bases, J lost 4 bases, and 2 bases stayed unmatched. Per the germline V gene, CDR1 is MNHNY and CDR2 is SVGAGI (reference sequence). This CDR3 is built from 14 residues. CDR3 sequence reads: CASSYGTGTYGYTF. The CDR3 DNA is TGTGCCAGCAGTTACGGGACAGGGACCTATGGCTACACCTTC.

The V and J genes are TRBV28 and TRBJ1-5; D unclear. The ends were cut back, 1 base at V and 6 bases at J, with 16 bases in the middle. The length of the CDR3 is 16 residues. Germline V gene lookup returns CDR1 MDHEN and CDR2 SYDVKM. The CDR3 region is CASSLLEGPGVQPQHF. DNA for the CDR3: TGTGCCAGCAGTTTATTAGAGGGTCCCGGGGTTCAGCCCCAGCATTTT.

This CDR3 reads CAILSIAGGYTDTQYF. DNA for the CDR3: TGTGCCATCCTTTCTATAGCGGGAGGCTACACAGATACGCAGTATTTT. The chain combines TRBV2 with TRBJ2-3; TRBD2 matches 10 bases. The CDR3 is 16 residues long. V gave up 10 bases and J gave up 2 bases; unmatched junction bases: 12. The germline V gene encodes CDR1 SNHLY and CDR2 FYNNEI. Drawing the rest from reference TRBV2 and TRBJ2-3, the complete variable domain is EPEVTQTPSHQVTQMGQEVILRCVPISNHLYFYWYRQILGQKVEFLVSFYNNEISEKSEIFDDQFSVERPDGSNFTLKIRSTKLEDSAMYFCAILSIAGGYTDTQYFGPGTRLTVL.

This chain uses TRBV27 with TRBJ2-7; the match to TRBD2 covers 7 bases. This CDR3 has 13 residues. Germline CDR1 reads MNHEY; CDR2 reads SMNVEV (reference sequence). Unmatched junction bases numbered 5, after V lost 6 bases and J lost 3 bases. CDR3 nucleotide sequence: TGTGCCAGCAGACTGGGAGGGGACTACGAGCAGTACTTC. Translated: CASRLGGDYEQYF.

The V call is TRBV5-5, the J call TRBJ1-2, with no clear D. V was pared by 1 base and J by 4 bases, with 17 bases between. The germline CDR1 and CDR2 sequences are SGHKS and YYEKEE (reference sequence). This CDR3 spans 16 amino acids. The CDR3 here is CASSLLSGTPIYGYTF. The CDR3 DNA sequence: TGTGCCAGCAGCTTGTTGTCGGGTACCCCGATCTATGGCTACACCTTC.

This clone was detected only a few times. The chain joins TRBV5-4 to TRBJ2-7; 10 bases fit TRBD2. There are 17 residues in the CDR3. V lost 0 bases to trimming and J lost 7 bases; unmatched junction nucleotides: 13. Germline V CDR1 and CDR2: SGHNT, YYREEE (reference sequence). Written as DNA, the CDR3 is TGTGCCAGCAGCTTGGATTGGCTAGCGGGAGTAGCTGAAGAGCAGTACTTC. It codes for CASSLDWLAGVAEEQYF.

CDR3 protein: CASSLIPNTEAFF. As DNA, the CDR3 is TGTGCCAGCAGCCTGATACCGAACACTGAAGCTTTCTTT. This sequence joins TRBV11-2 and TRBJ1-1, with D uncertain. The germline CDR1 and CDR2 sequences are SGHAT and FQNNGV. V was trimmed by 5 bases and J by 1 base, leaving 8 bases between them. CDR3 length: 13 residues.

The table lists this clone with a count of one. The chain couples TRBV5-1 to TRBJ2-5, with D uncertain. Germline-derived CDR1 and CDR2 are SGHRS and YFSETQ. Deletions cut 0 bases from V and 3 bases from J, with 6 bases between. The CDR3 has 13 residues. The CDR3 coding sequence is TGCGCCAGCAGCTTGGTTTCAAAAGAGACCCAGTACTTC. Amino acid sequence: CASSLVSKETQYF.

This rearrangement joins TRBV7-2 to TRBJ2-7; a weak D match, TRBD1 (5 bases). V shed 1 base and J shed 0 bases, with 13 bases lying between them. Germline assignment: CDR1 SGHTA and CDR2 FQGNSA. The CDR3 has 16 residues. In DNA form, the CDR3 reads TGTGCCAGCAGCTTAGGGGGCCGAGACATCTCCTACGAGCAGTACTTC. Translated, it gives CASSLGGRDISYEQYF.

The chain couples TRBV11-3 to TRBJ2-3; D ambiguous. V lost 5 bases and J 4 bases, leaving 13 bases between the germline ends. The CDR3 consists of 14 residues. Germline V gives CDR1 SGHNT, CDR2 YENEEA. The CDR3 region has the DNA TGTGCCAGCAGCGACGGGTTTTTTTCAGATACGCAGTATTTT. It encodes CASSDGFFSDTQYF.

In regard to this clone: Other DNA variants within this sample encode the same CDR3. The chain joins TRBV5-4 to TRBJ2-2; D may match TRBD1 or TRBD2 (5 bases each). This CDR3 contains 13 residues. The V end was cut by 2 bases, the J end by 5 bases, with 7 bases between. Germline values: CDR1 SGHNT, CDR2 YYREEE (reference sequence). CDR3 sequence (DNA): TGTGCCAGCAGCTTATGGGGGACCGGGGAGCTGTTTTTT. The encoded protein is CASSLWGTGELFF.

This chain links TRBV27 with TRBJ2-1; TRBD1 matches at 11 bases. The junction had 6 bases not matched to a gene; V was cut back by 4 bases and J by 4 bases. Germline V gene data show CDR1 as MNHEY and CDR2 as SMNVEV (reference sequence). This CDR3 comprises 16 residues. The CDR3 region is CASSSIGQGAYNEQFF. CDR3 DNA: TGTGCCAGCAGTTCGATCGGACAGGGGGCGTACAATGAGCAGTTCTTC.

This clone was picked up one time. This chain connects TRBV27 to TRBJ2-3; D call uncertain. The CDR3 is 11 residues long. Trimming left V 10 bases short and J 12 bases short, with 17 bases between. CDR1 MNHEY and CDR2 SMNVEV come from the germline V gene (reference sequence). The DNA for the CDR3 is TGTGCCACAGAAACCCACCGGTCCCAGTATTTT. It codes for CATETHRSQYF.

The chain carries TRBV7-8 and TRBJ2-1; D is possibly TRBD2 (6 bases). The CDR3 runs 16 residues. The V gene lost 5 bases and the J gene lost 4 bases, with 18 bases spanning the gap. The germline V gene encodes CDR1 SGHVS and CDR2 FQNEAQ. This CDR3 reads CASSPMAGPGYNEQFF. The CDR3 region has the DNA TGTGCCAGCAGCCCAATGGCGGGGCCGGGGTACAATGAGCAGTTCTTC.

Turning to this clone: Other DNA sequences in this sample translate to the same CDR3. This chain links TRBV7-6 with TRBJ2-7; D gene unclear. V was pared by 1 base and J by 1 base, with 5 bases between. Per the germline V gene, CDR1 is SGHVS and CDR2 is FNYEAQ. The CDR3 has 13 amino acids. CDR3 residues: CASSLGESYEQYF. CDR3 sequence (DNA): TGTGCCAGCAGCTTAGGTGAGTCCTACGAGCAGTACTTC.

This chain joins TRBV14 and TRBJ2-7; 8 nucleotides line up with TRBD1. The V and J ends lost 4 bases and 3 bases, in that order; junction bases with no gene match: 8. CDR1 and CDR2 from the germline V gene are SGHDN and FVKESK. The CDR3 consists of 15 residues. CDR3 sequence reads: CASSLGTGAYYEQYF. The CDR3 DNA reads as TGTGCCAGCAGCCTCGGGACAGGAGCCTACTACGAGCAGTACTTC.

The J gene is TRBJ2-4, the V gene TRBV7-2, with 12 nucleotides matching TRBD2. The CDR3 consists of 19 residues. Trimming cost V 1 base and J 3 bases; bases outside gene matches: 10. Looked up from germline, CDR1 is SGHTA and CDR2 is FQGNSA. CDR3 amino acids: CASSLGASGRAGGKNIQYF. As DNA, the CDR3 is TGTGCCAGCAGCTTAGGCGCTAGCGGGAGGGCCGGCGGCAAAAACATTCAGTACTTC.

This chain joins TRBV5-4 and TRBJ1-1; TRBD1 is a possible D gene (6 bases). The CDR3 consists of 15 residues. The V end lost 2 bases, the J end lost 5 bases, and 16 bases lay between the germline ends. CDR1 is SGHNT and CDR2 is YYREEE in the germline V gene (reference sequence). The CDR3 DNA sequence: TGTGCCAGCAGCTTCGTAGGGGGGGCTCGGACTGAAGCTTTCTTT. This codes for CASSFVGGARTEAFF.